The clone carrying this T cell receptor (beta chain) was recorded many times. The record originates from a study of identical twins. TCRdb independently ran MiXCR on the 5' RACE reads; one entry per CDR3 protein. The sample records a few hundred thousand distinct CDR3 sequences, about 8% being singletons. This CDR3 has 14 amino acids. Germline CDR1 reads SGHVS; CDR2 reads FQNEAQ. V lost 6 bases, J lost 5 bases, and 7 bases stayed unmatched. These records were also assigned to another study, of yellow fever vaccine responses in identical twins.

This clonotype was sampled from a woman in her late teens or twenties in good health. The V and J genes are TRBV7-8 and TRBJ2-5; 9 nucleotides match TRBD1. Sequencing used memory (CD45RO+) T cells sorted from blood. CDR3 loop: CASRRDRARETQYF. The CDR3 DNA reads TGTGCCAGCAGACGGGACAGGGCTCGGGAGACCCAGTACTTC. The full variable domain, rest sourced from reference TRBV7-8 and TRBJ2-5, is GAGVSQSPRYKVAKRGQDVALRCDPISGHVSLFWYQQALGQGPEFLTYFQNEAQLDKSGLPSDRFFAERPEGSVSTLKIQRTQQEDSAVYLCASRRDRARETQYFGPGTRLLVL.